What follows is one T cell receptor (beta chain) and its context. V lost 1 base to trimming and J lost 0 bases, with 13 bases between them. The length of the CDR3 is 16 residues. The entry originates in a study of CD8 T cells in Susac syndrome. Sequencing of TCR beta covered CD8+ and CD4+ T cells obtained from blood. Bulk CD8+ and CD4+ cells came from magnetic negative isolation; CD8+ TEMRA by FACS. With random hexamers, 0.5 to 1 ug RNA was reverse transcribed. Multiplex PCR with immunoSEQ amplified the TCR beta CDR3 across 54 Vbeta and 13 Jbeta. Using its own MiXCR run on the immunoSEQ multiplex PCR reads, TCRdb lists one record per CDR3 protein. This table has around 120,000 distinct CDR3 sequences, 85% to 95% appearing once.

This chain uses TRBV12-3 or TRBV12-4 with TRBJ2-7, with D possibly matching TRBD1 (5 bases). The sequence came from a human donor with multiple sclerosis. Sequenced: CD4+ T cells from PBMCs. CDR3 nucleotide sequence: TGTGCCAGCAGTTTAGACTCGACAGCTTCCTCCTACGAGCAGTACTTC. This encodes CASSLDSTASSYEQYF.